These 10 T cell receptor beta chains were all obtained from the same sample, sequenced in a study of beta chain features in type 1 diabetes. Whole-study results and caveats: Across all four CD4+ subsets, people with type 1 diabetes showed modestly shorter TCRB CDR3s.

TCRB transcripts that were expressed got sequenced, as all of the isolated RNA had been reverse transcribed. The protocol was immunoSEQ multiplex PCR, while the TCRdb copy is restricted to in-frame clones and leaves out a portion. The sample has 300,000 to 450,000 clones; roughly 12% are singletons. Their cognate antigens are unknown. What was sequenced was naive CD4+ T cells from blood. The receptors were sampled from a woman aged 18-35 years with type 1 diabetes.

This clone occurred a few times. This chain connects TRBV29-1 to TRBJ2-7, with D unresolved. Germline CDR1 SQVTM, CDR2 ANQGSEA. V lost 4 bases, J lost 6 bases, and 10 bases lay in between. The CDR3 is made up of 11 amino acids. CDR3 DNA: TGCAGCGTTGTCGGTAGAGGCGAGCAGTACTTC. It codes for CSVVGRGEQYF.

The V gene is TRBV10-3, the J gene TRBJ2-7, with 15 positions matching TRBD2. From germline, CDR1 is ENHRY and CDR2 SYGVKD. The junction had 5 bases not matched to a gene; V was cut back by 6 bases and J by 5 bases. This CDR3 comprises 15 residues. The CDR3: CAIRGLAGGQNEQYF. CDR3 sequence (DNA): TGTGCCATCAGAGGACTAGCGGGAGGGCAGAACGAGCAGTACTTC.

The chain is built from TRBV7-2 and TRBJ2-5, with TRBD2 matching 14 bases. CDR3 size: 16 residues. Per germline, CDR1 SGHTA and CDR2 FQGNSA. With V trimmed by 3 bases and J by 2 bases, 2 bases remained unmatched. Here the CDR3 reads CASSLGLAGVQETQYF. CDR3 bases: TGTGCCAGCAGCTTGGGACTAGCGGGGGTGCAAGAGACCCAGTACTTC.

J is TRBJ2-2 and V is TRBV7-3, with a possible D match to TRBD2 (6 bases). CDR1 is SGHTA, CDR2 FQGTGA, per germline. The V gene lost 10 bases and the J gene lost 7 bases, with 13 bases spanning the gap. This CDR3 is built from 12 residues. DNA for the CDR3: TGTGCCAACAGGAGGGCCGGCGGGGAGCTGTTTTTT. This sequence encodes CANRRAGGELFF.

The chain combines TRBV5-1 with TRBJ2-5; 14 bases are a match to TRBD2. The CDR3 runs to 16 residues. Trimming removed 4 bases from V and 5 bases from J; junction bases left unmatched: 7. Germline CDR1 and CDR2: SGHRS and YFSETQ. This CDR3 reads CASSPQGTSGSETQYF. In DNA form, the CDR3 reads TGCGCCAGCAGCCCTCAGGGGACTAGCGGGAGCGAGACCCAGTACTTC.

This sequence joins TRBV9 and TRBJ2-3, with 9 bases identical to TRBD1. V lost 3 bases to trimming and J lost 6 bases; unmatched junction nucleotides: 8. Per the germline V gene, CDR1 is SGDLS and CDR2 is YYNGEE. There are 15 residues in the CDR3. CDR3 sequence (DNA): TGTGCCAGCAGCGCCGCCGGGACAGGGCCCGATACGCAGTATTTT. Translated, it gives CASSAAGTGPDTQYF.

The chain combines TRBV5-1 with TRBJ1-2; 8 nucleotides line up with TRBD1. The V gene's germline CDR1 is SGHRS and CDR2 YFSETQ. The junction had 6 bases not matched to a gene; V was cut back by 0 bases and J by 5 bases. CDR3 length: 15 residues. The CDR3 nucleotides read TGCGCCAGCAGCTTGGCGGCAGGGGGCACATATGGCTACACCTTC. Its translation: CASSLAAGGTYGYTF.

This clone was seen only a few times. The chain employs TRBV18 and TRBJ2-5, with D perhaps assigned TRBD1 or TRBD2 (5 bases each). The germline V gene has CDR1 KGHSH and CDR2 LQKENI. This CDR3 is built from 12 residues. Trimming cost V 10 bases and J 2 bases, with 11 bases left between them. The CDR3 sequence: CATSGPQETQYF. CDR3 DNA: TGTGCCACCTCGGGGCCTCAAGAGACCCAGTACTTC.

This clone has only a few counts. V usage is TRBV5-4 and J usage is TRBJ2-3; tentatively, D is TRBD2 (6 bases). This CDR3 contains 16 residues. Trimming took off 0 bases at V and 2 bases at J, with 13 bases between the two ends. Germline assignment: CDR1 SGHNT and CDR2 YYREEE (reference sequence). For the CDR3, the DNA is TGTGCCAGCAGCTTGGGTCTGGCTAGCGCCACAGATACGCAGTATTTT. It specifies CASSLGLASATDTQYF.

This chain links TRBV2 with TRBJ2-3; 14 bases are a match to TRBD2. The CDR3 consists of 17 residues. J gave up 2 bases and V 7 bases, and 8 bases lay outside the gene matches. CDR1 is SNHLY, CDR2 FYNNEI, per germline. For the CDR3, the DNA is TGTGCCAGCACCGCCGGGACTAGCGGGGGATACACAGATACGCAGTATTTT. Its translation: CASTAGTSGGYTDTQYF.